Presented here are 17 T cell receptor beta chains from one specimen sequenced in a study of blood T cells in healthy people across ages. Alongside a J-beta primer mix, a sample-barcoded 5' primer served in a second PCR lasting roughly 6 to 11 cycles. TCRdb fed the 5' RACE reads into MiXCR, producing one record per CDR3 protein. The table lists 800,000 to 1,300,000 distinct CDR3 sequences, roughly 24% of them singletons. This same sample was also part of a study on T cells of mothers and their children.

Sequencing was performed on blood. Receptors were obtained from a girl aged 2 to 10 in good health.

The chain is built from TRBV7-2 and TRBJ2-3; no clear D. In germline, CDR1 is SGHTA, CDR2 FQGNSA. CDR3 size: 12 residues. V shed 5 bases and J shed 6 bases, with 9 bases lying between them. The CDR3 protein is CASSQYSDTQYF. In DNA, the CDR3 is TGTGCCAGCAGCCAATATTCGGATACGCAGTATTTT.

This chain connects TRBV18 to TRBJ2-4; D unclear. Germline V gene data show CDR1 as KGHSH and CDR2 as LQKENI. V was clipped by 3 bases and J by 9 bases, with 15 bases between them. The CDR3 loop spans 14 amino acids. The CDR3 spells CASSPSHPPVIQYF. In nucleotides, the CDR3 is TGTGCCAGCTCACCGAGCCACCCCCCGGTCATTCAGTACTTC.

This chain joins TRBV5-1 and TRBJ1-3, with D perhaps matching TRBD1 (5 bases). The germline gives CDR1 SGHRS, CDR2 YFSETQ. The CDR3 is 16 amino acids. The ends were cut back, 4 bases at V and 2 bases at J, with 16 bases in the middle. The CDR3 reads CASSTSDSSAGNTIYF. CDR3 nucleotides: TGCGCCAGCAGCACCTCAGACAGCTCCGCTGGAAACACCATATATTTT.

The table lists this clonotype with a few counts. The chain recombines TRBV19 with TRBJ2-1; D is ambiguous. CDR3 length equals 15 residues. The germline CDR1 and CDR2 sequences are LNHDA and SQIVND (reference sequence). V was clipped by 2 bases and J by 0 bases, with 8 bases between them. CDR3 DNA: TGTGCCAGTAGTATAATCCGGAGCTCCTACAATGAGCAGTTCTTC. Amino acid sequence: CASSIIRSSYNEQFF.

Worth noting for this clonotype: The junction shows a germline mismatch at one end, possibly a read error. The J gene is TRBJ1-2, the V gene TRBV10-2; D remains unclear. The CDR3 covers 14 residues. Germline-derived CDR1 and CDR2 are WSHSY and SAAADI. The CDR3 loop is CASWDSDFIYGYTF. The CDR3 coding sequence is TGCGCCAGCTGGGATTCGGACTTTATCTATGGCTATACCTTC.

The sample holds a few counts of this clonotype. V is TRBV20-1 and J is TRBJ2-4; 8 nucleotides align to TRBD2. The CDR3 totals 13 residues. The germline V gene has CDR1 DFQATT and CDR2 SNEGSKA (reference sequence). The CDR3 loop is CSGTRAVGDIQYF. For the CDR3, the DNA is TGCAGCGGGACTAGGGCGGTTGGGGACATTCAGTACTTC.

This clonotype was counted only a few times. The chain recombines TRBV6-5 with TRBJ1-5, with D unresolved. Germline V lookup: CDR1 MNHEY, CDR2 SVGAGI. The CDR3 spans 14 residues. Deletions cut 5 bases from V and 4 bases from J, with 12 bases between. Written as DNA, the CDR3 is TGTGCCAGCAGTAGCCTCAGGACTAATCAGCCCCAGCATTTT. Amino acid sequence: CASSSLRTNQPQHF.

This clonotype appeared a few times. V usage is TRBV4-3 and J usage is TRBJ2-5; 10 bases are a match to TRBD2. V shed 3 bases, J shed 5 bases, and the junction held 6 bases outside the gene matches. CDR3 length: 15 amino acids. From germline, CDR1 is LGHNA and CDR2 YSLEER. In nucleotides, the CDR3 is TGCGCCAGCAGCCACGCAAGCGGGGGGGTGGAGACCCAGTACTTC. It is translated as CASSHASGGVETQYF.

This chain uses TRBV20-1 with TRBJ1-1; D unclear. Germline CDR1 DFQATT, CDR2 SNEGSKA (reference sequence). V was shortened by 0 bases and J by 6 bases, with 17 bases between the two germline ends. The CDR3 sequence is 15 residues long. The CDR3 protein is CSAREMGNPRSEAFF. The DNA for the CDR3 is TGCAGTGCTAGAGAAATGGGGAACCCCCGGTCTGAAGCTTTCTTT.

This clonotype was counted only a few times. The chain couples TRBV3-1 to TRBJ2-1; 10 nucleotides match TRBD1. V dropped 1 base and J dropped 6; count of bases not matched to a gene: 0. From germline, CDR1 is LGHDT and CDR2 YNNKEL (reference sequence). The CDR3 spans 14 residues. The CDR3 DNA reads TGTGCCAGCAGCCAAGGGACAGGGGGCAATGAGCAGTTCTTC. Amino acids: CASSQGTGGNEQFF.

The rearrangement links TRBV7-9 to TRBJ2-5; D may correspond to TRBD1 or TRBD2 (5 bases each). The CDR3 spans 15 residues. Trimming left V 4 bases short and J 4 bases short, with 16 bases between. Looked up from germline, CDR1 is SEHNR and CDR2 is FQNEAQ (reference sequence). In DNA, the CDR3 is TGTGCCAGCAGCTCGCAGAGGGGCCTCCGAGAGACCCAGTACTTC. Protein sequence: CASSSQRGLRETQYF.

This clonotype was seen a few times. The gene calls are TRBV29-1 and TRBJ1-1; D may be TRBD1 (6 bases). Trimming pared 6 bases from V and 6 bases from J, leaving 14 bases between. The CDR3 is 12 residues long. Looked up from germline, CDR1 is SQVTM and CDR2 is ANQGSEA. The CDR3 nucleotides are TGCAGCGTGACACAGGGTCCCCCTGAAGCTTTCTTT. Its protein is CSVTQGPPEAFF. Full variable domain (rest looked up from reference TRBV29-1 and TRBJ1-1): SAVISQKPSRDICQRGTSLTIQCQVDSQVTMMFWYRQQPGQSLTLIATANQGSEATYESGFVIDKFPISRPNLTFSTLTVSNMSPEDSSIYLCSVTQGPPEAFFGQGTRLTVV.

This clonotype has more than one count but fewer than ten. This chain links TRBV19 with TRBJ2-2; D ambiguous. The V gene's germline CDR1 is LNHDA and CDR2 SQIVND (reference sequence). This CDR3 has 12 residues. Trimming took 6 bases from V and 7 from J, leaving 9 bases between them. For the CDR3, the DNA is TGTGCCAGTAGCAGCATCAGCGGGGAGCTGTTTTTT. Its protein is CASSSISGELFF.

This clonotype was seen only once. The rearrangement links TRBV24-1 to TRBJ1-1; unclear D gene. The CDR3 loop spans 12 amino acids. Trimming left V 7 bases short and J 1 base short, with 6 bases between. Germline CDR1 reads KGHDR; CDR2 reads SFDVKD. The CDR3 bases are TGTGCCACCAGGGGTGGGAACACTGAAGCTTTCTTT. This gives the protein CATRGGNTEAFF.

With respect to this clonotype: Since a much larger clone is just one base distant, this may be a read error. The chain employs TRBV7-8 and TRBJ1-4, with D hard to call. V lost 1 base to trimming and J lost 7 bases, with 10 bases between them. The CDR3 length is 14 residues. CDR1 is SGHVS and CDR2 is FQNEAQ in the germline V gene. This CDR3 is CASSLVEMGEKLFF. Written as DNA, the CDR3 is TGTGCCAGCAGCTTAGTAGAGATGGGTGAAAAACTGTTTTTT.

This clonotype was found a few times. The J gene is TRBJ1-3, the V gene TRBV12-3 or TRBV12-4; TRBD1 aligns across 7 bases. CDR3 length: 15 amino acids. V was pared by 4 bases and J by 4 bases, with 7 bases of the junction left unmatched. The CDR3 DNA sequence: TGTGCCAGCAGTTCGGGGGACAGAGGGGGAAACACCATATATTTT. Its protein product is CASSSGDRGGNTIYF.

As concerns this clonotype: The conserved phenylalanine or tryptophan normally closing the CDR3 is absent here, so this likely arose from a read error. This chain uses TRBV6-2 or TRBV6-3 with TRBJ2-1; D might be TRBD2 (5 bases). The CDR3 is made up of 14 amino acids. V lost 7 bases, J lost 1 base, and 11 bases lay in between. CDR1 is MNHEY and CDR2 is SVGEGT in the germline V gene. The CDR3 region is CASTRTGSYNEQFL. CDR3 nucleotides: TGTGCCAGCACAAGGACGGGATCCTACAATGAGCAGTTCCTC.